This T cell receptor beta chain was obtained from a study of blood T cell repertoires in COVID-19. The overall study: COVID-19 samples collected from the United States, Italy and Spain covered acute and convalescent phases. From T cells, B-cell-depleted T cells, or PBMCs came the material, which was cDNA or gDNA.

The authors' processing: Amplification of reference gene primers was used by the study to estimate nucleated cell counts. Generated by immunoSEQ multiplex PCR, the TCRdb table keeps only in-frame clones and is missing some. The DNA was the basis for D and trimming; V, J and clone size are from that table. The data show 290,000 or so clones, with roughly 80% seen just once and 5% held by the top ten. This CDR3 has 13 residues. V lost 0 bases and J 7 bases, leaving 8 bases between the germline ends. Germline V gives CDR1 MNHEY, CDR2 SVGAGI. Up to 2 weeks before entering the study, exposed participants had met a COVID-19 case.

Sequenced: PBMCs or T cells enriched from blood (not recorded which). The chain employs TRBV6-5 and TRBJ2-3; no clear D. The TCR originated in a man in his forties who had been exposed to COVID-19. CDR3 protein: CASSYSAFYTQYF. CDR3 sequence (DNA): TGTGCCAGCAGTTACTCGGCCTTCTATACGCAGTATTTT.